Below are 16 T cell receptor beta chains sequenced from a single sample in a study of CD8 T cells in ankylosing spondylitis. TCRdb used MiXCR to reprocess the 5' RACE reads, holding one entry per CDR3 protein. Seen here are approximately 150,000 distinct CDR3 sequences, 25% to 35% observed once, and the top ten hold 6%. The sequenced material came from synovial fluid, either unsorted or a sorted T cell fraction (not recorded which). The receptor set was obtained from a male donor with ankylosing spondylitis.

This sequence joins TRBV27 and TRBJ2-5; 12 nucleotides match TRBD2. Trimming cost V 4 bases and J 9 bases; bases outside gene matches: 3. CDR1 is MNHEY and CDR2 is SMNVEV in the germline V gene (reference sequence). The CDR3 extends over 13 amino acids. The DNA of the CDR3 is TGTGCCAGCAGTTGGACTAGCGGGAAGGCCCAGTACTTC. Its translation: CASSWTSGKAQYF.

The V gene is TRBV7-2, the J gene TRBJ1-2; 7 positions match TRBD1. The CDR3 has 14 amino acids. The germline CDR1 and CDR2 sequences are SGHTA and FQGNSA. The V gene end was trimmed by 2 bases and the J gene end by 2 bases; junction bases not matched to a gene: 2. CDR3 nucleotides: TGTGCCAGCAGCTTACAGACAGGGAACTATGGCTACACCTTC. Translation: CASSLQTGNYGYTF.

Many counts were recorded for this clonotype. The chain combines TRBV4-1 with TRBJ2-1, with 11 bases that match TRBD2. J lost 4 bases, V lost 0 bases, and 8 bases had no gene match. Germline V gives CDR1 MGHRA, CDR2 YSYEKL. The CDR3 sequence is 18 residues long. CDR3 sequence: CASSQEISGRAVYNEQFF. The CDR3 DNA is TGCGCCAGCAGCCAAGAGATTAGCGGGAGGGCCGTTTACAATGAGCAGTTCTTC.

The chain uses TRBV28 and TRBJ2-7, with unresolved D. This CDR3 is built from 14 residues. V dropped 2 bases and J dropped 1 base, with 9 bases sitting between them. The germline V gene encodes CDR1 MDHEN and CDR2 SYDVKM. In nucleotides, the CDR3 is TGTGCCAGCAGTTTAGTACAGCCATCCTACGAGCAGTACTTC. Protein sequence: CASSLVQPSYEQYF.

The chain combines TRBV4-2 with TRBJ2-7, with D uncertain. The length of the CDR3 is 14 residues. The germline gives CDR1 LGHNA, CDR2 YNFKEQ. Between the trimmed V and J ends, which lost 0 bases and 3 bases, there was a span of 9 bases. In DNA form, the CDR3 reads TGTGCCAGCAGCCAAGAATGGCGGTTCTACGAGCAGTACTTC. It specifies CASSQEWRFYEQYF.

In its sample, this clonotype was seen many times. The chain carries TRBV6-4 and TRBJ2-2; 12 bases align to TRBD1. From germline, CDR1 is MRHNA and CDR2 SNTAGT. The CDR3 loop spans 21 amino acids. V lost 6 bases, J lost 0 bases, and 17 bases stayed unmatched. The CDR3 region has the DNA TGTGCCAGCAGCCTCCCCTCGGGGACAGGGGGCAGAGGATCGAACACCGGGGAGCTGTTTTTT. This sequence encodes CASSLPSGTGGRGSNTGELFF.

This clonotype was seen a single time. The chain carries TRBV5-1 and TRBJ2-7; D call uncertain. Germline V gives CDR1 SGHRS, CDR2 YFSETQ. The V end lost 1 base, the J end lost 4 bases, and 6 bases lay between the germline ends. This CDR3 spans 12 amino acids. This CDR3 reads CASSLSQYEQYF. DNA for the CDR3: TGCGCCAGCAGCTTGAGTCAATACGAGCAGTACTTC.

This clonotype was observed a handful of times. The chain combines TRBV6-5 with TRBJ2-2, with D perhaps TRBD1 (6 bases). V was pared by 2 bases and J by 2 bases, with 18 bases between. The CDR3 sequence is 18 residues long. Germline V gene data show CDR1 as MNHEY and CDR2 as SVGAGI. This CDR3 is CASSYRGGPQLNTGELFF. For the CDR3, the DNA is TGTGCCAGCAGTTACAGAGGGGGTCCTCAACTCAACACCGGGGAGCTGTTTTTT.

This clonotype was detected a few times. The chain is built from TRBV2 and TRBJ2-7, with D unclear. Deletions cut 1 base from V and 9 bases from J, with 10 bases between. From germline, CDR1 is SNHLY and CDR2 FYNNEI. This CDR3 region has 12 residues. The DNA for the CDR3 is TGTGCCAGCAGTGAAGGCCCGACGGGGCAGTACTTC. It encodes CASSEGPTGQYF. Drawing the rest from reference TRBV2 and TRBJ2-7, the complete variable domain is EPEVTQTPSHQVTQMGQEVILRCVPISNHLYFYWYRQILGQKVEFLVSFYNNEISEKSEIFDDQFSVERPDGSNFTLKIRSTKLEDSAMYFCASSEGPTGQYFGPGTRLTVT.

This chain links TRBV6-1 with TRBJ2-1; the D is unclear. Germline assignment: CDR1 MNHNS and CDR2 SASEGT. This CDR3 spans 12 amino acids. V lost 2 bases and J lost 7, with 6 bases in between. CDR3 in DNA: TGTGCCAGCAGTGAAACCGGGAATGAGCAGTTCTTC. It is translated as CASSETGNEQFF.

In this sample, this clonotype turned up a few times. The chain is built from TRBV12-3 or TRBV12-4 and TRBJ2-1; tentative D call: TRBD1 (6 bases). This CDR3 region has 16 residues. The V gene lost 1 base and the J gene lost 0 bases, with 10 bases spanning the gap. The CDR3 nucleotides read TGTGCCAGCAGTTTAGGTGACAGGAGCTCCTACAATGAGCAGTTCTTC. Its protein is CASSLGDRSSYNEQFF.

This clonotype was counted at least ten times. The CDR3 region is CASSLGTGDGYTF. For the CDR3, the DNA is TGTGCCAGCAGCTTAGGGACAGGAGATGGCTACACCTTC. The chain carries TRBV11-2 and TRBJ1-2; 7 positions agree with TRBD1. The CDR3 is made up of 13 amino acids. Germline CDR1 and CDR2: SGHAT and FQNNGV. Unmatched junction bases numbered 2, after V lost 1 base and J lost 6 bases.

The V call is TRBV28, the J call TRBJ2-7, with D perhaps matching TRBD1 (5 bases). The germline gives CDR1 MDHEN, CDR2 SYDVKM. Deletions cut 7 bases from V and 1 base from J, with 14 bases between. The CDR3 length is 14 residues. CDR3 amino acids: CASTPQGRSYEQYF. The CDR3 DNA reads as TGTGCCAGCACCCCTCAGGGTAGGTCCTACGAGCAGTACTTC. The complete variable domain, with remaining parts taken from reference TRBV28 and TRBJ2-7, reads DVKVTQSSRYLVKRTGEKVFLECVQDMDHENMFWYRQDPGLGLRLIYFSYDVKMKEKGDIPEGYSVSREKKERFSLILESASTNQTSMYLCASTPQGRSYEQYFGPGTRLTVT.

The chain joins TRBV6-6 to TRBJ1-5; 7 bases agree with TRBD1. Germline assignment: CDR1 MNHNY and CDR2 SVGAGI (reference sequence). The ends lost 8 bases at V and 3 bases at J; junction bases unmatched: 4. The CDR3 is made up of 13 amino acids. CDR3 region: CASRDSNNQPQHF. CDR3 DNA sequence: TGTGCCAGCCGGGACAGTAACAATCAGCCCCAGCATTTT.

This clonotype has just a few counts. The rearrangement joins TRBV5-1 to TRBJ1-1; 7 bases are shared with TRBD1. The CDR3 runs to 15 residues. With 0 bases clipped from V and 0 bases from J, the junction kept 2 bases outside the gene matches. CDR1 and CDR2 (germline): SGHRS, YFSETQ. The CDR3 spells CASSLEQGMNTEAFF. In nucleotides, the CDR3 is TGCGCCAGCAGCTTGGAACAGGGGATGAACACTGAAGCTTTCTTT.

This clonotype has a handful of counts. V and J are TRBV7-9 and TRBJ2-1; possibly TRBD1 or TRBD2 for D (5 bases each). Trimming pared 2 bases from V and 4 bases from J, leaving 15 bases between. The CDR3 runs to 16 residues. Germline lookup yields CDR1 SEHNR and CDR2 FQNEAQ (reference sequence). CDR3 sequence: CASSLMGRTLYNEQFF. The CDR3 DNA reads TGTGCCAGCAGCTTAATGGGACGAACCCTATACAATGAGCAGTTCTTC.